The sequence of this T cell receptor (beta chain) was determined in a study of shared clonotypes between healthy human individuals. On the study more broadly: The study drew on a couple of women and three men aged 18 to 49 as donors. Researchers assigned three CD4 naive, three CD4 memory, two CD8 naive and one CD8 memory plate to each donor. Study outcomes and limitations: It was only blood that was sampled, and tissue repertoires likely differ.

Naive CD8 populations comprised CD45RO-negative cells positively selected for CCR7, excluding terminally differentiated effector memory CD45RA+ cells. This clone appeared a single time. Its antigen is currently unknown. The germline CDR1 and CDR2 sequences are SQVTM and ANQGSEA. CDR3 size: 15 residues. V was clipped by 6 bases and J by 0 bases, with 15 bases between them. Splitting of each subset's genomic DNA was done evenly across several immunoSEQ plates. Sequenced by immunoSEQ multiplex PCR; TCRdb stores in-frame clones only, minus some. In the table there are 800,000 to 950,000 clones, just over 95% of which are singletons.

The sequencing input was naive CD8+ T cells sorted from blood. V usage is TRBV29-1 and J usage is TRBJ2-1, with a tentative D call TRBD2 (6 bases). This TCR derives from a young man in good health. DNA of the CDR3: TGCAGCGTAGCAGGGTTAGCGGACTCCTACAATGAGCAGTTCTTC. Protein sequence: CSVAGLADSYNEQFF.